These T cell receptor beta chains were read from a single sample in a study of T cell responses to AZD1222 COVID-19 vaccine. TCRdb's table, derived via immunoSEQ multiplex PCR, lists solely in-frame clones and lacks some. The sample totals around 140,000 clones; its top ten clones hold under 2.5%. Specimen: peripheral blood. The receptors derive from an adult in good health. Each CDR3 is given with its conserved first and last residue. Each record gives: J gene, V gene, CDR3 protein.

TRBJ2-6	TRBV7-9	CASSLGDSYSGANVLTF
TRBJ1-1	TRBV9	CASSAQGLLNTEAFF
TRBJ2-2	TRBV11-3	CASSLDGTGELFF
TRBJ1-2	TRBV30	CAWKRSNSFYGYTF
TRBJ1-2	TRBV19	CASSIRGSSYGYTF
TRBJ1-1	TRBV13	CASSLCLRGLNTEAFF
TRBJ1-6	TRBV5-1	CASSLGQYQDNSPLHF
TRBJ2-3	TRBV2	CASHVAGKGTDTQYF
TRBJ1-5	TRBV5-4	CASSLPGQPQHF
TRBJ1-2	TRBV7-9	CASSYGTGRRYGYTF
TRBJ1-1	TRBV6-5	CASRGTDLNTEAFF
TRBJ2-2	TRBV4-1	CASSDITGELFF
TRBJ2-2	TRBV12-5	CASGFSGTSGDTGELFF
TRBJ1-5	TRBV2	CASSGPYSNQPQHF
TRBJ2-3	TRBV7-6	CASSPTAGNTDTQYF
TRBJ1-4	TRBV19	CASSMGGRRKEGEKLFF
TRBJ1-2	TRBV5-1	CASSQTQGGYGYTF
TRBJ2-6	TRBV5-6	CASSWVPFSGANVLTF
TRBJ1-2	TRBV6-6	CASRPDSNDGYTF
TRBJ1-5	TRBV12-2	CASRLVREAAGNNQPQHF
TRBJ2-3	TRBV2	CASTRQGMDTDTQYF
TRBJ2-1	TRBV12-3/TRBV12-4	CASIRGGGDEQFF
TRBJ1-1	TRBV5-1	CASSSQGTGSTNTEAFF
TRBJ2-3	TRBV5-6	CASSLVLGSGQRDTQYF
TRBJ1-1	TRBV24-1	CATSDHRTGENTEAFF
TRBJ2-3	TRBV28	CASRVQNLTPDTQYF
TRBJ1-2	TRBV3-1/TRBV3-2	CASSPSYRGLDGYTF
TRBJ1-2	TRBV7-2	CASSLGGQGRPYGYTF
TRBJ1-5	TRBV27	CASSRDRVNQPQHF
TRBJ1-2	TRBV29-1	CSVAPGQTNYGYTF
TRBJ2-7	TRBV5-1	CASSLTSGGFQISYEQYF
TRBJ1-2	TRBV7-9	CASSRADRAMGYTF
TRBJ2-5	TRBV19	CATTAGPTTGQETQYF
TRBJ2-2	TRBV7-9	CASSFGNTGELFF
TRBJ2-1	TRBV7-3	CASSSTLAGGNEQFF
TRBJ2-5	TRBV19	CASSIDRQETQYF
TRBJ1-2	TRBV7-9	CASSQGQGWGYTF
TRBJ2-1	TRBV7-8	CASSPAGTTYNEQFF
TRBJ2-7	TRBV11-2	CASSLDRRYEQYF
TRBJ1-3	TRBV6-5	CASRASGYSGNTIYF
TRBJ1-1	TRBV5-1	CASSPGRLNTEAFF
TRBJ1-2	TRBV6-1	CASSEVPFFGYTF
TRBJ1-6	TRBV18	CASSAGTAWSPLHF
TRBJ1-4	TRBV7-9	CASSLTPGSGEKLFF
TRBJ2-1	TRBV27	CASSDGRANNEQFF
TRBJ1-2	TRBV7-3	CASSLRAAHYGYTF
TRBJ2-5	TRBV7-6	CASSHGVTRKETQYF
TRBJ1-2	TRBV2	CADIGVGYTF
TRBJ1-1	TRBV7-9	CASSVTTGVVAEAFF
TRBJ1-2	TRBV30	CASTLPGHYGYTF
TRBJ1-1	TRBV19	CASSIQGARGAEAFF
TRBJ1-2	TRBV7-9	CASSLGVNRPASAF